The clone carrying this TCR beta chain appeared a single time. Its cognate antigen is unknown. This sample stems from a study of shared clonotypes between healthy human individuals. Study results and caveats: Naive subsets typically showed greater estimated richness than memory subsets. In contrast to clonotypes shared by all four donors, non-shared clonotypes had lower generation probabilities.

The CDR3 contains 14 residues. Germline V gene data show CDR1 as MGHDK and CDR2 as SYGVNS. V lost 5 bases and J lost 7; bases outside the gene matches: 7. Sorted-subset replicate PCRs used 200 ng DNA, approximately 27,000 T cell genomes. The protocol was immunoSEQ multiplex PCR, while the TCRdb copy is restricted to in-frame clones and leaves out a portion. The sample includes about 1.5 million clones, 95% to 99% of them seen just once. The V call is TRBV25-1, the J call TRBJ1-1; 10 bases agree with TRBD1. The receptor was isolated from a man aged 25-45 years in good health. Sequenced: naive CD4+ T cells sorted from blood. Noted subset: CD45RA+ positively selected. The CDR3 is CASSWDRGVSEAFF. The CDR3 nucleotides are TGTGCCAGCAGTTGGGACAGGGGTGTCAGTGAAGCTTTCTTT.